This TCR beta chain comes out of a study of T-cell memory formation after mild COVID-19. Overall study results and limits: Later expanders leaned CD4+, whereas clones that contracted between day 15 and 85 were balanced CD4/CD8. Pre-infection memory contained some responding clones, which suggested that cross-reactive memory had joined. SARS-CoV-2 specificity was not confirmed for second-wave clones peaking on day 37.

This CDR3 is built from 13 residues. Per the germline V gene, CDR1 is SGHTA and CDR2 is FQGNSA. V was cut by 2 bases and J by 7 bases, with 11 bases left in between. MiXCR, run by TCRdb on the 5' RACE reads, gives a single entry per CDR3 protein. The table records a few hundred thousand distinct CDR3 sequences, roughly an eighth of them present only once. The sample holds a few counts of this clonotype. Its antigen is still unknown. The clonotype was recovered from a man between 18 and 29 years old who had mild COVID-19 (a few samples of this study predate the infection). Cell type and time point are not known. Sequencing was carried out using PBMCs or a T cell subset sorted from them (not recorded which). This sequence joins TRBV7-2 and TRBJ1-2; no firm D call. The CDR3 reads CASSLMGYSGYTF. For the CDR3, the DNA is TGTGCCAGCAGCTTAATGGGGTATAGTGGCTACACCTTC.